The source of this T cell receptor beta chain is a study of blood T cell repertoires in COVID-19. Looking at the study overall: COVID-19 samples collected from the United States, Italy and Spain covered acute and convalescent phases. From T cells, B-cell-depleted T cells, or PBMCs came the material, which was cDNA or gDNA.

Seattle-derived patients entered the study during active infection and were followed longitudinally. Germline trimming cut 3 bases from V and 10 bases from J; bases unmatched to any gene: 12. CDR1 is SGHDN and CDR2 is FVKESK in the germline V gene. The CDR3 is made up of 16 amino acids. Authors' analysis steps: Estimation of nucleated cell counts was performed using reference gene primer amplification. Repertoires were generated with immunoSEQ multiplex PCR, while TCRdb's copy carries only in-frame clones and drops some. V and J calls and clone size are copied from that table; D and trimming were computed from the DNA. The table lists roughly 190,000 clones, around 80% of them singletons. Only one count was recorded for this clone.

The sequenced sample was peripheral blood. This chain joins TRBV14 and TRBJ1-6, with 7 nucleotides matching TRBD1. The receptor comes from an older woman with COVID-19, enrolled during active disease. Written as DNA, the CDR3 is TGTGCCAGCAGCCAGGTAGGTGGGACAGTTAACTCACCCCTCCACTTT. This gives the protein CASSQVGGTVNSPLHF.